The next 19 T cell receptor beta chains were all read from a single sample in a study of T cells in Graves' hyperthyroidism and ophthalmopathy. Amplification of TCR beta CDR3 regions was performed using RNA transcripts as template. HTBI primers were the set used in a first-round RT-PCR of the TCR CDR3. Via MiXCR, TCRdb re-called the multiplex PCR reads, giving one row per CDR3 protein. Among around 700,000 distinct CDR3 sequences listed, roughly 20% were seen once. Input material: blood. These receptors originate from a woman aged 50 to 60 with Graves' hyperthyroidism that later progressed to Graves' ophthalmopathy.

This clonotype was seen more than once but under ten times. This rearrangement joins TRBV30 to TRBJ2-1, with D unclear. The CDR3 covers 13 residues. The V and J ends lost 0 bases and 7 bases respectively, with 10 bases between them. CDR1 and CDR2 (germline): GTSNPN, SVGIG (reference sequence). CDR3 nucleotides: TGTGCCTGGAGTGTTGTCCGAGAGAATGAGCAGTTCTTC. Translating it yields CAWSVVRENEQFF.

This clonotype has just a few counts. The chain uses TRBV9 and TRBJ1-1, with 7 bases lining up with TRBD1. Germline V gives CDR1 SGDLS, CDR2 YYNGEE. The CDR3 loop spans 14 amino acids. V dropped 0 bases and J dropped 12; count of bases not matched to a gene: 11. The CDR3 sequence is CASSVASTGSATFF. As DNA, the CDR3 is TGTGCCAGCAGCGTAGCTTCGACAGGGTCGGCGACTTTCTTT.

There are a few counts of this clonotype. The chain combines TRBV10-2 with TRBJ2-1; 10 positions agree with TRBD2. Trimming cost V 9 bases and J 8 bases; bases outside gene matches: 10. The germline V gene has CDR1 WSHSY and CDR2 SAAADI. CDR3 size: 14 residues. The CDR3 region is CASLYSGGRHEQFF. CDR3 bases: TGCGCCAGTTTGTATAGCGGGGGGAGGCATGAGCAGTTCTTC.

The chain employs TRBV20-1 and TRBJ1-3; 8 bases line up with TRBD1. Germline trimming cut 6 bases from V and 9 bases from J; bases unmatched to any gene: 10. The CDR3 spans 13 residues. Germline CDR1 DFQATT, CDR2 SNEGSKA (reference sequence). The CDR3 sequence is CSAEVRGQGTIYF. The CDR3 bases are TGCAGTGCCGAGGTCAGGGGGCAGGGCACCATATATTTT.

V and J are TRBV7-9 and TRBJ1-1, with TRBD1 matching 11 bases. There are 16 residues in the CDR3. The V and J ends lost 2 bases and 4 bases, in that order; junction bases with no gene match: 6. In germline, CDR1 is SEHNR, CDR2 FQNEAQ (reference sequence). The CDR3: CASSLTEGQGATEAFF. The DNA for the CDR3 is TGTGCCAGCAGCTTAACCGAAGGACAGGGGGCCACTGAAGCTTTCTTT.

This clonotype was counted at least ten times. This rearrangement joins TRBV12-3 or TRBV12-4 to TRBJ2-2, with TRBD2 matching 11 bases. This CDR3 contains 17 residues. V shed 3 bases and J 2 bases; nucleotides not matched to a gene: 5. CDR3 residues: CASSFNSGGVNTGELFF. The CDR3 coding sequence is TGTGCCAGCAGTTTCAATAGCGGGGGGGTAAACACCGGGGAGCTGTTTTTT.

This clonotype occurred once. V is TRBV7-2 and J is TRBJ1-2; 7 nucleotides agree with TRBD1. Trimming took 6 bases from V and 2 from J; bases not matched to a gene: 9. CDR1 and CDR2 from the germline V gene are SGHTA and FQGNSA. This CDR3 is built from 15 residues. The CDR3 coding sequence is TGTGCCAGCAGGTTACTCAGGGGGAGGAACTATGGCTACACCTTC. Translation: CASRLLRGRNYGYTF.

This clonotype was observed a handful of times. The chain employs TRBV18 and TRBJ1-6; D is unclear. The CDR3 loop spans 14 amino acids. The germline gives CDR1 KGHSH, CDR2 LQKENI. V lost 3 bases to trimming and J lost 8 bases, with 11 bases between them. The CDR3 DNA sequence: TGTGCCAGCTCACCTAGTTCTTGGTATTCACCCCTCCACTTT. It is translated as CASSPSSWYSPLHF. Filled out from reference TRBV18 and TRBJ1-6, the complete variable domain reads NAGVMQNPRHLVRRRGQEARLRCSPMKGHSHVYWYRQLPEEGLKFMVYLQKENIIDESGMPKERFSAEFPKEGPSILRIQQVVRGDSAAYFCASSPSSWYSPLHFGNGTRLTVT.

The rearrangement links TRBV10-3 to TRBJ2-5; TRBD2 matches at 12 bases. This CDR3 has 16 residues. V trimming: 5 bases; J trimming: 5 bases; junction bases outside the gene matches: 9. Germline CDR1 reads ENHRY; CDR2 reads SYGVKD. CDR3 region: CAISPTLLAGGETQYF. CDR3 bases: TGTGCCATCAGTCCAACGTTACTAGCGGGGGGTGAGACCCAGTACTTC.

Here the CDR3 DNA reads TGCAGCGTCCCAGGGGTTACGAACACTGAAGCTTTCTTT. Its translation: CSVPGVTNTEAFF. This chain joins TRBV29-1 and TRBJ1-1; the D gene is possibly TRBD1 (6 bases). Trimming removed 6 bases at V and 1 base at J, with 12 bases between. Germline V lookup: CDR1 SQVTM, CDR2 ANQGSEA. The CDR3 is made up of 13 amino acids.

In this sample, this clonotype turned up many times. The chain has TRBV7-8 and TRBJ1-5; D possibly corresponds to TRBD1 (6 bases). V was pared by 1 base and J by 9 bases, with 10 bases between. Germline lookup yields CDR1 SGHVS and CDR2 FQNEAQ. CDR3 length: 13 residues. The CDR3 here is CASSLGSRGPQHF. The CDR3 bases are TGTGCCAGCAGCTTAGGTTCCAGGGGGCCCCAGCATTTT.

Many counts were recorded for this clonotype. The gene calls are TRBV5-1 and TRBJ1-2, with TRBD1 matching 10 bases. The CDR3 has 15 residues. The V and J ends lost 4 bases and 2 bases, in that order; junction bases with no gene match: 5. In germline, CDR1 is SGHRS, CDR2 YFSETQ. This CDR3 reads CASSGRDRGNYGYTF. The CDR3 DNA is TGCGCCAGCAGCGGCCGGGACAGGGGCAACTATGGCTACACCTTC.

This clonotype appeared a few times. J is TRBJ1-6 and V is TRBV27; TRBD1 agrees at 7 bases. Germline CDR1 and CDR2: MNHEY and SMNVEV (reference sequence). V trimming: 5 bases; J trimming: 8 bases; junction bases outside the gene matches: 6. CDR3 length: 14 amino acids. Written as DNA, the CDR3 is TGTGCCAGCAGTGCGACAGGGAGGTATTCACCCCTCCACTTT. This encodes CASSATGRYSPLHF.

The CDR3 loop reads CSAALAGGPNTGELFF. Written as DNA, the CDR3 is TGCAGTGCCGCCCTCGCGGGGGGCCCGAACACCGGGGAGCTGTTTTTT. The chain combines TRBV20-1 with TRBJ2-2, with 8 bases lining up with TRBD2. Losses at the gene ends were 6 bases for V and 0 bases for J; bases not matched to a gene: 9. From germline, CDR1 is DFQATT and CDR2 SNEGSKA (reference sequence). The CDR3 runs to 16 residues.

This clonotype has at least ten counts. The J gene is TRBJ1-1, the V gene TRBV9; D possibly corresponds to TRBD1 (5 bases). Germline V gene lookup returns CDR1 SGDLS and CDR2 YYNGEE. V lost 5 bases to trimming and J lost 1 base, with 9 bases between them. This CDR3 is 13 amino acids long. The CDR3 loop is CASSATGNTEAFF. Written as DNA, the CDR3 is TGTGCCAGCAGTGCAACAGGGAACACTGAAGCTTTCTTT. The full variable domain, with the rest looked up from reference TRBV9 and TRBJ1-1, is DSGVTQTPKHLITATGQRVTLRCSPRSGDLSVYWYQQSLDQGLQFLIQYYNGEERAKGNILERFSAQQFPDLHSELNLSSLELGDSALYFCASSATGNTEAFFGQGTRLTVV.

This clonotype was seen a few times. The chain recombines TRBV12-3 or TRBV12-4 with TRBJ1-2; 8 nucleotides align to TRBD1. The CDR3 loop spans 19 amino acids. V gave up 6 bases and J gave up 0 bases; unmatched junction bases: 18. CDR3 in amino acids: CASSRSDRGSLGANYGYTF. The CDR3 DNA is TGTGCCAGCAGCCGCAGCGACAGGGGAAGCCTAGGAGCTAACTATGGCTACACCTTC.

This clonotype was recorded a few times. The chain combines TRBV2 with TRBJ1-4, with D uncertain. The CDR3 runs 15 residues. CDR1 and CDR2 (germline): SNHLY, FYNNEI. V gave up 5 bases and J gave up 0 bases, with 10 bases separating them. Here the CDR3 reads CASSMRRPTNEKLFF. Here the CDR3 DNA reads TGTGCCAGCAGTATGAGACGGCCAACTAATGAAAAACTGTTTTTT.

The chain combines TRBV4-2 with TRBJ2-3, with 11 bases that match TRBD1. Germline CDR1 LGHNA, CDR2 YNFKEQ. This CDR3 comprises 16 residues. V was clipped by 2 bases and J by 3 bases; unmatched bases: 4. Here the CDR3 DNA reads TGTGCCAGCAGCCAACGGGACAGGGGGATTACAGATACGCAGTATTTT. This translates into CASSQRDRGITDTQYF.

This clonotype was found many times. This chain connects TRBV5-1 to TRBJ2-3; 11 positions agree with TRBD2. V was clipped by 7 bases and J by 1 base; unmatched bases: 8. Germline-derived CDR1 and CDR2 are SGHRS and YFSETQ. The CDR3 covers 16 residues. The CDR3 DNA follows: TGCGCCAGCGCTCTTCTGACTAGCGGGGGCACAGATACGCAGTATTTT. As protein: CASALLTSGGTDTQYF.